Listed below are T cell receptor beta chains from one sample, sequenced in a study of shared clonotypes between healthy human individuals. The protocol was immunoSEQ multiplex PCR, while the TCRdb copy is restricted to in-frame clones and leaves out a portion. The sample records about 1 million clones, approximately 72% being singletons. What was sequenced was memory CD4+ T cells sorted from blood. The receptors were sampled from a man aged 18-30 years in good health. Each CDR3 is given with its conserved first and last residue. D genes are given only for firm matches. Expanded clones are given a class, and other clones once, few, many or no size at all.

-	few	TRBV27	TRBJ1-2	CASSFGGLNYGYTF	TGTGCCAGCAGTTTTGGGGGCCTAAACTATGGCTACACCTTC
-	-	TRBV11-2	TRBJ1-2	CASSLDRGDAGGYTF	TGTGCCAGCAGCTTAGACCGTGGGGATGCAGGCGGCTACACCTTC
-	-	TRBV27	TRBJ2-7	CASRRTVGYEQYF	TGTGCCAGCAGGAGGACCGTAGGGTACGAGCAGTACTTC
-	few	TRBV6-6	TRBJ1-5	CASSYGSTNSNQPQHF	TGTGCCAGCAGTTATGGGAGTACCAATAGCAATCAGCCCCAGCATTTT
TRBD2	-	TRBV19	TRBJ2-3	CASRTTSGSTDTQYF	TGTGCCAGTAGGACGACTAGCGGATCCACAGATACGCAGTATTTT
TRBD2	few	TRBV12-5	TRBJ2-2	CASGPGTSGPTGELFF	TGTGCTAGTGGACCCGGGACTAGCGGACCCACCGGGGAGCTGTTTTTT
TRBD2	many	TRBV2	TRBJ2-4	CASSEGTSVYF	TGTGCCAGCAGTGAAGGGACTAGCGTGTACTTC
-	-	TRBV11-2	TRBJ2-7	CASSLDTISHEQYF	TGTGCCAGCAGCTTAGATACCATTTCCCACGAGCAGTACTTC
-	few	TRBV5-3	TRBJ2-5	CARSLVAHQETQYF	TGTGCCAGAAGCTTGGTAGCTCACCAAGAGACCCAGTACTTC
TRBD1	-	TRBV18	TRBJ2-2	CASSRQGYTGELFF	TGTGCCAGCTCAAGACAGGGTTACACCGGGGAGCTGTTTTTT
TRBD2	-	TRBV4-1	TRBJ2-7	CASSQDLGTSVDEQYF	TGCGCCAGCAGCCAAGATCTGGGGACTAGCGTGGACGAGCAGTACTTC
-	few	TRBV30	TRBJ1-5	CAWSVWGMGQPQHF	TGTGCCTGGAGTGTATGGGGAATGGGTCAGCCCCAGCATTTT
-	-	TRBV28	TRBJ2-7	CASSSPPGQTLYEQYF	TGTGCCAGCAGTTCCCCGCCGGGACAAACCCTCTACGAGCAGTACTTC
TRBD1	once	TRBV6-1	TRBJ2-7	CASSSGQGSQGEQYF	TGTGCCAGCAGTAGCGGACAGGGGAGCCAAGGCGAGCAGTACTTC
-	-	TRBV5-1	TRBJ2-1	CASSLTGDQYNEQFF	TGCGCCAGCAGCTTGACGGGAGATCAGTACAATGAGCAGTTCTTC
TRBD2	-	TRBV5-1	TRBJ2-3	CASSIGTTTDTQYF	TGCGCCAGCAGCATCGGGACTACTACAGATACGCAGTATTTT
-	-	TRBV2	TRBJ2-7	CASSELYEQYF	TGTGCCAGCAGTGAACTCTACGAGCAGTACTTC
-	-	TRBV18	TRBJ2-7	CASSQNLSPTSEQYF	TGTGCCAGCTCTCAGAATCTTAGCCCCACCTCCGAGCAGTACTTC
TRBD1	many	TRBV4-1	TRBJ2-7	CASSREPTGAPYEQYF	TGCGCCAGCAGCCGAGAGCCCACAGGGGCCCCCTACGAGCAGTACTTC
-	-	TRBV2	TRBJ2-5	CASTLGEIQETQYF	TGTGCCAGCACACTCGGGGAGATCCAAGAGACCCAGTACTTC
TRBD2	-	TRBV7-2	TRBJ2-3	CASSLGPLSGRRDTQYF	TGTGCCAGCAGCTTAGGACCGCTTAGCGGGAGAAGGGATACGCAGTATTTT
-	-	TRBV27	TRBJ2-7	CASSLRRVRSYEQYF	TGTGCCAGCAGTTTAAGGAGGGTACGTTCCTACGAGCAGTACTTC
-	-	TRBV6-1	TRBJ1-2	CASVLKDYGYTF	TGTGCCAGCGTATTAAAGGACTATGGCTACACCTTC
-	-	TRBV28	TRBJ1-1	CASSLRAVLKVEAFF	TGTGCCAGCAGTTTACGGGCGGTACTAAAAGTTGAAGCTTTCTTT
-	-	TRBV5-8	TRBJ1-4	CASSLGRSATNEKLFF	TGTGCCAGCAGCTTGGGACGGTCTGCAACTAATGAAAAACTGTTTTTT
TRBD2	-	TRBV4-3	TRBJ2-3	CASSLGTSSWDTQYF	TGCGCCAGCAGCCTCGGGACTAGCTCTTGGGATACGCAGTATTTT
-	-	TRBV7-8	TRBJ1-1	CASSLGDGGTEAFF	TGTGCCAGCAGCTTAGGGGACGGGGGCACTGAAGCTTTCTTT
-	-	TRBV10-3	TRBJ1-3	CAISDQTLSGNTIYF	TGTGCCATCAGTGATCAGACCCTCTCTGGAAACACCATATATTTT
-	-	TRBV6-1	TRBJ1-6	CASVRVGLKDSPLHF	TGTGCCAGCGTAAGGGTAGGGCTCAAGGATTCACCCCTCCACTTT
-	once	TRBV2	TRBJ2-3	CASSEMVSDTQYF	TGTGCCAGCAGTGAGATGGTCTCAGATACGCAGTATTTT
TRBD2	-	TRBV7-9	TRBJ2-7	CASSWEGGRGYEQYF	TGTGCCAGCAGCTGGGAGGGAGGACGGGGCTACGAGCAGTACTTC
TRBD1	few	TRBV10-2	TRBJ1-2	CASNGQGVGGYTF	TGCGCCAGCAACGGACAGGGGGTGGGAGGCTACACCTTC
TRBD1	-	TRBV6-5	TRBJ2-2	CASRVAGGTGELFF	TGTGCCAGCAGGGTAGCAGGGGGCACCGGGGAGCTGTTTTTT
-	-	TRBV15	TRBJ1-2	CATSRRQAADYGYTF	TGTGCCACCAGCAGAAGACAGGCGGCTGACTATGGCTACACCTTC
-	-	TRBV30	TRBJ1-2	CAWDSGTGWRGYTF	TGTGCCTGGGATTCCGGGACGGGATGGAGGGGCTACACCTTC
-	-	TRBV6-6	TRBJ1-5	CASSYSRSDQPQHF	TGTGCCAGCAGTTACTCGAGGTCAGATCAGCCCCAGCATTTT
TRBD1	once	TRBV2	TRBJ1-2	CASSESGTGGGYTF	TGTGCCAGCAGTGAATCCGGGACAGGGGGTGGCTACACCTTC
TRBD1	-	TRBV11-1	TRBJ2-5	CASSFDRGFGETQYF	TGTGCCAGCAGCTTCGACAGGGGTTTTGGAGAGACCCAGTACTTC
-	-	TRBV5-1	TRBJ1-1	CASSQDGTEAFF	TGCGCCAGCAGTCAGGACGGGACTGAAGCTTTCTTT
-	-	TRBV7-9	TRBJ2-1	CASSLIPSIGEQFF	TGTGCCAGCAGCTTAATCCCATCCATCGGTGAGCAGTTCTTC